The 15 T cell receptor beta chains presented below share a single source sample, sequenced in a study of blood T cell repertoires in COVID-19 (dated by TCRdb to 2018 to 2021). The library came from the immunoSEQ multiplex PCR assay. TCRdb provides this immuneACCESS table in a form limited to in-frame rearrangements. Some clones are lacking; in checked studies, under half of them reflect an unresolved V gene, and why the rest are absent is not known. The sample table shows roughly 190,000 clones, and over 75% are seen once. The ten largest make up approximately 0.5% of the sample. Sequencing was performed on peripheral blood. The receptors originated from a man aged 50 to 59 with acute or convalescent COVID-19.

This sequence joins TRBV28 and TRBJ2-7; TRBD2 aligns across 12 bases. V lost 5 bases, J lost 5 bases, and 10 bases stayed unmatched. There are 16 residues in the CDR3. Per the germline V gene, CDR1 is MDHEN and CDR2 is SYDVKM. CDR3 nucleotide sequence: TGTGCCAGCAGTCTCCCTGGACTAGCGGGAACCCACGAGCAGTACTTC. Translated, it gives CASSLPGLAGTHEQYF. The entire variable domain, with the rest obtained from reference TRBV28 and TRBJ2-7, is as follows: DVKVTQSSRYLVKRTGEKVFLECVQDMDHENMFWYRQDPGLGLRLIYFSYDVKMKEKGDIPEGYSVSREKKERFSLILESASTNQTSMYLCASSLPGLAGTHEQYFGPGTRLTVT.

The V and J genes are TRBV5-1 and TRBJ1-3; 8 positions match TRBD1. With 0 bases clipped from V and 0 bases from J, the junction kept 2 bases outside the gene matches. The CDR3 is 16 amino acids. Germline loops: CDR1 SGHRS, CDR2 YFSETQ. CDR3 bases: TGCGCCAGCAGCTTGGGGACAGGGCACTCTGGAAACACCATATATTTT. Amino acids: CASSLGTGHSGNTIYF.

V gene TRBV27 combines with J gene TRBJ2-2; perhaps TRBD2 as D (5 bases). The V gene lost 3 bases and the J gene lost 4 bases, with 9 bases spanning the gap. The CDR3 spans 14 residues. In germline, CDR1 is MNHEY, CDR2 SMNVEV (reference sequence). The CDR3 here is CASSFLAGTGELFF. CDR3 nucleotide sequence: TGTGCCAGCAGTTTTTTGGCGGGCACCGGGGAGCTGTTTTTT.

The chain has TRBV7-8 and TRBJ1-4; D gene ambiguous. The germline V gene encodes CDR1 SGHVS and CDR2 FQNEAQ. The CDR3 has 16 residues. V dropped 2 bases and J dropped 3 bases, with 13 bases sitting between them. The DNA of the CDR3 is TGTGCCAGCAGCTTAAGGCCACCTCGGGCTAATGAAAAACTGTTTTTT. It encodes CASSLRPPRANEKLFF.

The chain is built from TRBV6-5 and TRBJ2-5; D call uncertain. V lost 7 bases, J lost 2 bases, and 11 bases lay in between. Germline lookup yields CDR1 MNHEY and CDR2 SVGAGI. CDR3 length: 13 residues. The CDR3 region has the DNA TGTGCCAGCACCCGAGTGCTACAAGAGACCCAGTACTTC. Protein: CASTRVLQETQYF.

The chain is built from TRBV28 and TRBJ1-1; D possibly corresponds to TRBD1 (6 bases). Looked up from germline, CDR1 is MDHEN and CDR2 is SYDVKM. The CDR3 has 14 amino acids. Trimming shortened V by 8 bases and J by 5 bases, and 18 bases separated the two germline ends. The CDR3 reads CASHQQGRRTEAFF. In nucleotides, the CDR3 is TGTGCCAGCCACCAACAGGGTCGAAGGACTGAAGCTTTCTTT.

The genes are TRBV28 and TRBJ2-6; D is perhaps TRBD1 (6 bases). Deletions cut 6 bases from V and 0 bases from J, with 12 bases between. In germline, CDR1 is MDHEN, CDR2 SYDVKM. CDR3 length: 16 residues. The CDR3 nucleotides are TGTGCCAGCAGCCCGTCCAGGGGCTCTGGGGCCAACGTCCTGACTTTC. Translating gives CASSPSRGSGANVLTF.

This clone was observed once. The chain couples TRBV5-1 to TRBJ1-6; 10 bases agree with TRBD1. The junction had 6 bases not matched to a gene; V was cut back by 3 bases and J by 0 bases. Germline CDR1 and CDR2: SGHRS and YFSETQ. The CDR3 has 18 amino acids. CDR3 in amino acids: CASSSLTGGSSYNSPLHF. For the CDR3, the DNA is TGCGCCAGCAGCTCTTTGACAGGGGGCAGCTCCTATAATTCACCCCTCCACTTT.

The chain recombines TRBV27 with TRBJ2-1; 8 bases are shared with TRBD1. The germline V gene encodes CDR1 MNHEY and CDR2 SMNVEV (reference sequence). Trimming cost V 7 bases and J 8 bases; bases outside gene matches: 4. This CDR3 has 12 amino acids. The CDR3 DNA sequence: TGTGCCAGCAATACAGGGGGGTATGAGCAGTTCTTC. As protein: CASNTGGYEQFF.

In DNA, the CDR3 is TGTGCCAGCGGGTTCGAGCTCGGGAAACTGTTTTTT. Its protein is CASGFELGKLFF. The chain combines TRBV5-6 with TRBJ1-4; D is unresolved. CDR3 length: 12 residues. Trimming cost V 7 bases and J 11 bases, with 15 bases left between them. CDR1 is SGHDT and CDR2 is YYEEEE in the germline V gene. Full variable domain (missing parts from reference TRBV5-6 and TRBJ1-4): DAGVTQSPTHLIKTRGQQVTLRCSPKSGHDTVSWYQQALGQGPQFIFQYYEEEERQRGNFPDRFSGHQFPNYSSELNVNALLLGDSALYLCASGFELGKLFFGSGTQLSVL.

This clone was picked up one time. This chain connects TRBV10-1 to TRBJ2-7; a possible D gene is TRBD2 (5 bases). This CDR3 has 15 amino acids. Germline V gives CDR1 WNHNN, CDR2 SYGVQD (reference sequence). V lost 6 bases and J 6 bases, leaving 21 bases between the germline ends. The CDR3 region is CASRGSTALRSEQYV. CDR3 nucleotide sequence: TGCGCCAGCAGGGGGAGCACGGCTCTACGATCCGAGCAGTACGTC.

The CDR3 reads CASSLSLRTEAFF. The CDR3 DNA sequence: TGTGCCAGCAGTTTATCGTTACGGACAGAAGCTTTCTTT. The V gene is TRBV27, the J gene TRBJ1-1; tentatively, D is TRBD1 (5 bases). This CDR3 is 13 amino acids long. V was pared by 0 bases and J by 8 bases, with 10 bases between. The germline V gene has CDR1 MNHEY and CDR2 SMNVEV (reference sequence).

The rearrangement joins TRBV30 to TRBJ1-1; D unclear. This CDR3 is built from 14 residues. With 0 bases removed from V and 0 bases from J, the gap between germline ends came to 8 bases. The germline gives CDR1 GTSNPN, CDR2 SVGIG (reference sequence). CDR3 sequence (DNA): TGTGCCTGGAGTGTGGGCTTTTTGAACACTGAAGCTTTCTTT. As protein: CAWSVGFLNTEAFF.

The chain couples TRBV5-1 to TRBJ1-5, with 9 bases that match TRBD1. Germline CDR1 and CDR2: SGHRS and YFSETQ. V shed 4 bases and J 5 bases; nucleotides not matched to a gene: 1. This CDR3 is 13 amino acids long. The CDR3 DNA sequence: TGCGCCAGCAGCACAGGGGGCGATCAGCCCCAGCATTTT. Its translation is CASSTGGDQPQHF.

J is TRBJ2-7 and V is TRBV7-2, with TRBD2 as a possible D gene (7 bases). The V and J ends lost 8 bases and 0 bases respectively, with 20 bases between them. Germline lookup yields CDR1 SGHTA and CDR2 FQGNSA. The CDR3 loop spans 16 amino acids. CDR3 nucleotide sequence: TGTGCCAGCGCTAGGGGGGGGAGCATAAGCTCCTACGAGCAGTACGTC. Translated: CASARGGSISSYEQYV.